The 21 T cell receptor beta chains below come from one sample, sequenced in a study of T cell responses to AZD1222 COVID-19 vaccine. Produced via immunoSEQ multiplex PCR; TCRdb's table is partial and in-frame only. The sample has 130,000 to 150,000 clones, roughly 88% seen once. Sequencing was performed on peripheral blood, taken on day 0 of AZD1222 vaccination. The receptor set was obtained from an adult in good health.

V usage is TRBV29-1 and J usage is TRBJ1-1; no clear D gene. CDR3 length equals 12 residues. The germline V gene encodes CDR1 SQVTM and CDR2 ANQGSEA. V was clipped by 6 bases and J by 0 bases, with 8 bases between them. The CDR3 nucleotides read TGCAGCGTGTGGACGGTGAACACTGAAGCTTTCTTT. It encodes CSVWTVNTEAFF.

The chain uses TRBV28 and TRBJ2-1; 10 bases are shared with TRBD2. Germline trimming cut 1 base from V and 7 bases from J; bases unmatched to any gene: 4. This CDR3 is 15 amino acids long. Germline CDR1 and CDR2: MDHEN and SYDVKM. This CDR3 reads CASSLSSGRGNEQFF. As DNA, the CDR3 is TGTGCCAGCAGTTTATCTAGCGGGAGAGGTAATGAGCAGTTCTTC.

V is TRBV10-3 and J is TRBJ2-7, with D perhaps TRBD2 (5 bases). The CDR3 spans 12 residues. V was pared by 7 bases and J by 2 bases, with 9 bases between. The germline gives CDR1 ENHRY, CDR2 SYGVKD. The CDR3 protein is CAITAGAYEQYF. In nucleotides, the CDR3 is TGTGCCATCACGGCCGGGGCCTACGAGCAGTACTTC.

The chain is built from TRBV5-6 and TRBJ1-1, with D perhaps TRBD1 (5 bases). Germline V gene sequence: CDR1 SGHDT, CDR2 YYEEEE. CDR3 length equals 16 residues. V lost 2 bases and J 3 bases, leaving 17 bases between the germline ends. CDR3 region: CASSFQGGVYDTEAFF. CDR3 DNA sequence: TGTGCCAGCAGCTTTCAGGGCGGGGTATATGACACTGAAGCTTTCTTT.

The V gene is TRBV7-8, the J gene TRBJ2-1; perhaps D is TRBD1 or TRBD2 (5 bases each). This CDR3 comprises 13 residues. V lost 3 bases and J lost 12, with 15 bases in between. The germline gives CDR1 SGHVS, CDR2 FQNEAQ. For the CDR3, the DNA is TGTGCCAGCAGCTTTCGACTGGGACCGATGCAGTTCTTC. This translates into CASSFRLGPMQFF. The entire variable domain, with the rest obtained from reference TRBV7-8 and TRBJ2-1, is as follows: GAGVSQSPRYKVAKRGQDVALRCDPISGHVSLFWYQQALGQGPEFLTYFQNEAQLDKSGLPSDRFFAERPEGSVSTLKIQRTQQEDSAVYLCASSFRLGPMQFFGPGTRLTVL.

The rearrangement links TRBV7-9 to TRBJ2-1, with D uncertain. The CDR3 has 17 amino acids. Germline V lookup: CDR1 SEHNR, CDR2 FQNEAQ (reference sequence). Trimming took 5 bases from V and 0 from J, leaving 17 bases between them. Written as DNA, the CDR3 is TGTGCCAGCAGCAACCTTGGGTGGGCCCGCTCCTACAATGAGCAGTTCTTC. Amino acids: CASSNLGWARSYNEQFF.

The rearrangement uses TRBV30 and TRBJ1-2; D call uncertain. CDR1 and CDR2 (germline): GTSNPN, SVGIG (reference sequence). The CDR3 runs 13 residues. Deletions cut 4 bases from V and 3 bases from J, with 12 bases between. CDR3: CAWTSVGDYGYTF. CDR3 bases: TGTGCCTGGACATCCGTGGGCGACTATGGCTACACCTTC.

V usage is TRBV24-1 and J usage is TRBJ2-1; D remains unclear. CDR1 KGHDR and CDR2 SFDVKD come from the germline V gene. This CDR3 spans 14 amino acids. Trimming stripped 4 bases from V and 1 base from J, with 7 bases between. CDR3 in DNA: TGTGCCACCAGTGAGTCTGGTTCCTACAATGAGCAGTTCTTC. It translates to CATSESGSYNEQFF.

The chain links TRBV13 to TRBJ2-1, with D tentatively TRBD1 (5 bases). The CDR3 is made up of 11 amino acids. The V gene lost 8 bases and the J gene lost 12 bases, with 14 bases spanning the gap. CDR1 is PRHDT and CDR2 is FYEKMQ in the germline V gene (reference sequence). Here the CDR3 DNA reads TGTGCCAGCTCCTGGGGCCAGGTGCAGTTCTTC. It yields the protein CASSWGQVQFF.

In regard to this clone: Other DNA sequences in the same sample also yield this CDR3. The chain has TRBV30 and TRBJ1-6, with TRBD1 identical over 7 bases. Trimming at V came to 3 bases and at J to 4 bases, leaving 9 bases not matched to a gene. Germline V lookup: CDR1 GTSNPN, CDR2 SVGIG (reference sequence). The CDR3 has 16 amino acids. Written as DNA, the CDR3 is TGTGCCTGGAGCAGGGACAGCCTTTCTTATAATTCACCCCTCCACTTT. It encodes CAWSRDSLSYNSPLHF.

This clone was counted between two and nine times. The chain uses TRBV18 and TRBJ2-3; TRBD2 might be the D (6 bases). With 5 bases removed from V and 6 bases from J, the gap between germline ends came to 12 bases. The germline V gene has CDR1 KGHSH and CDR2 LQKENI. The CDR3 extends over 13 amino acids. This CDR3 reads CASSLRDLDTQYF. The CDR3 DNA reads TGTGCCAGCTCATTGCGGGACCTGGATACGCAGTATTTT.

The rearrangement joins TRBV25-1 to TRBJ2-3; D remains ambiguous. The germline V gene encodes CDR1 MGHDK and CDR2 SYGVNS. The V end was cut by 0 bases, the J end by 2 bases, with 6 bases between. This CDR3 region has 14 residues. The CDR3 protein is CASSEYGDTDTQYF. In DNA, the CDR3 is TGTGCCAGCAGTGAATATGGGGACACAGATACGCAGTATTTT. Looking up the rest from reference TRBV25-1 and TRBJ2-3 gives the full variable domain: EADIYQTPRYLVIGTGKKITLECSQTMGHDKMYWYQQDPGMELHLIHYSYGVNSTEKGDLSSESTVSRIRTEHFPLTLESARPSHTSQYLCASSEYGDTDTQYFGPGTRLTVL.

The V and J genes are TRBV29-1 and TRBJ1-4; tentatively, D is TRBD1 (5 bases). The CDR3 spans 13 residues. CDR1 SQVTM and CDR2 ANQGSEA come from the germline V gene. Trimming cost V 5 bases and J 4 bases, with 11 bases left between them. The CDR3 coding sequence is TGCAGCGTTTTGACAGCCGGTAATGAAAAACTGTTTTTT. This gives the protein CSVLTAGNEKLFF.

The chain uses TRBV7-9 and TRBJ1-1; D is perhaps TRBD1 (5 bases). This CDR3 comprises 13 residues. CDR1 and CDR2 from the germline V gene are SEHNR and FQNEAQ (reference sequence). V was trimmed by 3 bases and J by 3 bases, leaving 8 bases between them. The CDR3 reads CASSLTGDTEAFF. The CDR3 bases are TGTGCCAGCAGCTTGACGGGGGACACTGAAGCTTTCTTT.

This sequence joins TRBV6-5 and TRBJ2-1; D remains unclear. The CDR3 is made up of 11 amino acids. Germline V gene lookup returns CDR1 MNHEY and CDR2 SVGAGI. Trimming stripped 8 bases from V and 5 bases from J, with 7 bases between. The CDR3 nucleotides read TGTGCCAGCCAGGTACACAATGAGCAGTTCTTC. Its protein product is CASQVHNEQFF.

The CDR3, as DNA: TGTGCCAGCAGAGGGAGTTCTATAGGGTATGGCTACACCTTC. Translation gives CASRGSSIGYGYTF. The genes are TRBV6-5 and TRBJ1-2; D is uncertain. Trimming left V 6 bases short and J 5 bases short, with 16 bases between. Germline CDR1 is MNHEY and CDR2 is SVGAGI. CDR3 size: 14 residues.

The chain recombines TRBV2 with TRBJ1-2; the D is unclear. CDR3 size: 13 residues. Between the trimmed V and J ends, which lost 1 base and 2 bases, there was a span of 5 bases. Germline V gene lookup returns CDR1 SNHLY and CDR2 FYNNEI. CDR3 sequence (DNA): TGTGCCAGCAGTGAAGGAATGAACTATGGCTACACCTTC. This codes for CASSEGMNYGYTF.

The chain employs TRBV6-5 and TRBJ2-5; 9 bases match TRBD2. CDR3 length equals 14 residues. The germline V gene has CDR1 MNHEY and CDR2 SVGAGI. After removal of 6 bases from V and 5 bases from J, the junction contained 7 bases not matched to a gene. The CDR3 here is CASSYSGRFETQYF. The CDR3 DNA reads TGTGCCAGCAGCTATAGCGGGAGATTCGAGACCCAGTACTTC.

The chain uses TRBV5-1 and TRBJ2-7; 8 bases map to TRBD1. Germline V gene data show CDR1 as SGHRS and CDR2 as YFSETQ. V lost 4 bases, J lost 1 base, and 4 bases stayed unmatched. The CDR3 runs to 14 residues. The CDR3 protein is CASSPRQGSYEQYF. CDR3 nucleotide sequence: TGCGCCAGCAGCCCCAGACAGGGGTCCTACGAGCAGTACTTC.

V is TRBV3-1 (or the pseudogene TRBV3-2) and J is TRBJ1-1; 9 bases are a match to TRBD1. The V gene end was trimmed by 2 bases and the J gene end by 11 bases; junction bases not matched to a gene: 9. CDR1 and CDR2 from the germline V gene are LGHDT and YNNKEL (reference sequence). The CDR3 length is 14 residues. CDR3 region: CASSQPGTGPRAFF. CDR3 coding DNA: TGTGCCAGCAGCCAACCCGGGACAGGGCCTAGGGCTTTCTTT.

The chain uses TRBV3-1 (or the pseudogene TRBV3-2) and TRBJ1-6; 7 nucleotides line up with TRBD1. The trim removed 0 bases at V and 6 bases at J, leaving 11 bases unmatched. The CDR3 sequence is 18 residues long. CDR1 is LGHDT and CDR2 is YNNKEL in the germline V gene (reference sequence). The CDR3 nucleotides read TGTGCCAGCAGCCAAGAGCCCGAGGGGACAGACCTTAATTCACCCCTCCACTTT. Protein product: CASSQEPEGTDLNSPLHF.